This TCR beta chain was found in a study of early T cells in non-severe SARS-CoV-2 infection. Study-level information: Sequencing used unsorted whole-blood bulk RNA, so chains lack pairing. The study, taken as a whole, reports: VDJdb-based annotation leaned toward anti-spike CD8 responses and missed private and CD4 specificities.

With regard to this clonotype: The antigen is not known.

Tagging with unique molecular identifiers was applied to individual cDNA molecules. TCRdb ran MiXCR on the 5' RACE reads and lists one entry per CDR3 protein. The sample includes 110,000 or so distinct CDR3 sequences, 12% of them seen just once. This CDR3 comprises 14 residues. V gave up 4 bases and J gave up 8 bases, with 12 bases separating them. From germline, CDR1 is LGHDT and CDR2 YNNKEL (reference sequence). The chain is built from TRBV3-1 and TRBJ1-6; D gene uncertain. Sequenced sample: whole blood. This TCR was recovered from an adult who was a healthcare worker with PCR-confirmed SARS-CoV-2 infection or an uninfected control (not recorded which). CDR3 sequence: CASSLTRMDSPLHF. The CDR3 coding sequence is TGTGCCAGCAGCCTCACCAGGATGGATTCACCCCTCCACTTT.